This T cell receptor (beta chain) was captured by sequencing in a study of cytomegalovirus exposure and HLA in healthy donors. Findings and caveats of the study: In terms of immune exposure information, only CMV serostatus was available.

With respect to this clone: Its antigen is not identified. Other DNA sequences in the same sample also yield this CDR3.

A multiplex PCR was run with 60 Vbeta primers and 13 Jbeta primers. Repertoires were generated with immunoSEQ multiplex PCR, while TCRdb's copy carries only in-frame clones and drops some. The table records over 150,000 clones, roughly 77% of them present only once. Germline assignment: CDR1 MDHEN and CDR2 SYDVKM. V was clipped by 4 bases and J by 8 bases; unmatched bases: 3. The CDR3 sequence is 13 residues long. This chain links TRBV28 with TRBJ1-2; 11 nucleotides match TRBD1. The specimen sequenced was PBMCs. The receptor's source is a young man in good health and CMV-seropositive. The chain's CDR3 is CASSSGQGVGYTF. The CDR3 DNA reads as TGTGCCAGCAGTTCGGGACAGGGGGTGGGCTACACCTTC.